Detailed here is one T cell receptor (beta chain). Its antigen is unknown. V lost 7 bases to trimming and J lost 2 bases, with 17 bases between them. Germline CDR1 reads LNHDA; CDR2 reads SQIVND (reference sequence). The CDR3 extends over 15 amino acids. The data stem from a study of vaccination and CD4 T cells after COVID-19. The Oncomine TCR Beta short-read assay was applied to DNA of cultured CD4+ T cells. After culture, CD4+ T cells served as the source for genomic DNA extraction. MiXCR, run by TCRdb on the PCR reads, gives a single entry per CDR3 protein. Of 13,000 or so distinct CDR3 sequences listed, roughly three fifths are singletons. The treatment is: roughly ten-day PBMC culture with coronavirus spike peptide pools or control peptides (ViraFEST assay).

The sample was CD4+ T cells from blood, cultured in vitro. The source is a human donor who had recovered from COVID-19. The chain employs TRBV19 and TRBJ1-2; D is possibly TRBD1 (6 bases). DNA for the CDR3: TGTGCCAGTATACCACGGCAGGGGCAGAACTATGGCTACACCTTC. This sequence encodes CASIPRQGQNYGYTF.